This entry lists 21 T cell receptor beta chains sequenced from one sample in a study of cytotoxic CD8 clonotypes in ibrutinib-treated CLL. Profiled with immunoSEQ multiplex PCR; TCRdb holds only in-frame clones, not every one. This table has 250,000 to 350,000 clones, around 77% appearing once. Here the sequenced sample was PBMCs, taken at disease progression, from a patient treated with ibrutinib. These receptors were taken from a human donor with chronic lymphocytic leukemia.

This CDR3 reads CASSYSEANYGYTF. CDR3 nucleotides: TGTGCCAGCAGTTACTCAGAAGCTAACTATGGCTACACCTTC. This rearrangement joins TRBV6-5 to TRBJ1-2, with no clear D. This CDR3 is built from 14 residues. The ends were cut back, 0 bases at V and 0 bases at J, with 5 bases in the middle. The germline V gene has CDR1 MNHEY and CDR2 SVGAGI.

This clone turned up a few times. This chain joins TRBV27 and TRBJ2-3, with D perhaps matching TRBD2 (5 bases). V was cut by 3 bases and J by 7 bases, with 8 bases left in between. The CDR3 runs to 12 residues. Germline V gene data show CDR1 as MNHEY and CDR2 as SMNVEV (reference sequence). DNA for the CDR3: TGTGCCAGCAGTTTTCTCGGGAATACGCAGTATTTT. Protein: CASSFLGNTQYF.

The gene calls are TRBV5-4 and TRBJ2-2, with unresolved D. Trimming cost V 2 bases and J 2 bases, with 10 bases left between them. The CDR3 is 15 residues long. CDR1 is SGHNT, CDR2 YYREEE, per germline (reference sequence). For the CDR3, the DNA is TGTGCCAGCAGCTTCGTTGGCCCTAACACCGGGGAGCTGTTTTTT. It encodes CASSFVGPNTGELFF. The full variable domain, its missing parts supplied by reference TRBV5-4 and TRBJ2-2, is ETGVTQSPTHLIKTRGQQVTLRCSSQSGHNTVSWYQQALGQGPQFIFQYYREEENGRGNFPPRFSGLQFPNYSSELNVNALELDDSALYLCASSFVGPNTGELFFGEGSRLTVL.

The chain couples TRBV28 to TRBJ2-4; the D call may be TRBD1 or TRBD2 (5 bases each). Germline CDR1 MDHEN, CDR2 SYDVKM. This CDR3 has 14 amino acids. V was pared by 7 bases and J by 1 base, with 11 bases between. The CDR3 loop is CASNSGTAKNIQYF. CDR3 nucleotide sequence: TGTGCCAGCAACTCCGGGACCGCCAAAAACATTCAGTACTTC.

The chain recombines TRBV7-3 with TRBJ1-6; 8 positions match TRBD1. With V trimmed by 0 bases and J by 7 bases, 5 bases remained unmatched. CDR3 length equals 16 residues. Per the germline V gene, CDR1 is SGHTA and CDR2 is FQGTGA. The CDR3 loop reads CASSLTGDRINSPLHF. In DNA, the CDR3 is TGTGCCAGCAGCTTAACGGGGGACAGGATCAATTCACCCCTCCACTTT.

This clone was detected only a few times. This sequence joins TRBV9 and TRBJ1-2, with 8 positions matching TRBD1. With V trimmed by 8 bases and J by 0 bases, 6 bases remained unmatched. CDR3 length: 14 amino acids. Germline assignment: CDR1 SGDLS and CDR2 YYNGEE. The CDR3 sequence: CASRTGRTNYGYTF. DNA for the CDR3: TGTGCCAGTCGGACAGGGCGAACTAACTATGGCTACACCTTC.

V and J are TRBV4-1 and TRBJ1-6; D unclear. In germline, CDR1 is MGHRA, CDR2 YSYEKL. The CDR3 sequence is 19 residues long. V was shortened by 1 base and J by 4 bases, with 20 bases between the two germline ends. CDR3 loop: CASSQAYRGGIGYNSPLHF. CDR3 in DNA: TGCGCCAGCAGCCAAGCCTATCGGGGAGGGATCGGATATAATTCACCCCTCCACTTT.

V usage is TRBV7-9 and J usage is TRBJ2-7; no clear D gene. The germline V and J ends were trimmed by 1 base and 2 bases, with 6 bases remaining between them. This CDR3 comprises 13 residues. Germline CDR1 reads SEHNR; CDR2 reads FQNEAQ (reference sequence). In DNA, the CDR3 is TGTGCCAGCAGCTTAGGTGTCGCCTACGAGCAGTACTTC. This gives the protein CASSLGVAYEQYF.

The count of this clone is one. This CDR3 reads CSVFGGVAGIADTQYF. As DNA, the CDR3 is TGCAGCGTTTTTGGGGGCGTAGCGGGGATTGCTGATACGCAGTATTTT. The J gene is TRBJ2-3, the V gene TRBV29-1, with 8 bases identical to TRBD2. The ends lost 5 bases at V and 6 bases at J; junction bases unmatched: 16. The CDR3 length is 16 residues. Germline V lookup: CDR1 SQVTM, CDR2 ANQGSEA.

This clone was seen only once. The rearrangement joins TRBV7-6 to TRBJ2-7; possible D gene TRBD2, 5 bases. V was cut by 0 bases and J by 5 bases, with 17 bases left in between. There are 16 residues in the CDR3. Germline V gives CDR1 SGHVS, CDR2 FNYEAQ. The CDR3 is CASSLASGFLGDEQYF. The CDR3, as DNA: TGTGCCAGCAGCTTAGCGTCAGGCTTCCTCGGGGACGAGCAGTACTTC.

V and J are TRBV29-1 and TRBJ1-5, with D perhaps TRBD1 (6 bases). V shed 5 bases and J shed 5 bases, with 13 bases lying between them. The V gene's germline CDR1 is SQVTM and CDR2 ANQGSEA. The CDR3 covers 13 residues. The chain's CDR3 is CSVSTHRDQPQHF. The CDR3 bases are TGCAGCGTTAGTACCCACAGGGATCAGCCCCAGCATTTT.

The chain uses TRBV29-1 and TRBJ2-1; 9 bases align to TRBD1. CDR1 is SQVTM, CDR2 ANQGSEA, per germline. V was pared by 6 bases and J by 6 bases, with 9 bases of the junction left unmatched. The CDR3 has 14 residues. The chain's CDR3 is CSVARDRAFNEQFF. The CDR3 bases are TGCAGCGTCGCCCGGGACAGGGCGTTCAATGAGCAGTTCTTC.

The V and J genes are TRBV5-1 and TRBJ1-5; unclear D gene. Germline V gene data show CDR1 as SGHRS and CDR2 as YFSETQ. Trimming removed 4 bases from V and 0 bases from J, with 5 bases in between. The CDR3 is made up of 13 amino acids. The CDR3 sequence: CASSVRSNQPQHF. For the CDR3, the DNA is TGCGCCAGCAGCGTCCGTAGCAATCAGCCCCAGCATTTT.

The chain joins TRBV9 to TRBJ1-3, with 7 bases aligning to TRBD1. The ends lost 0 bases at V and 2 bases at J; junction bases unmatched: 2. Germline assignment: CDR1 SGDLS and CDR2 YYNGEE. The CDR3 consists of 15 residues. The chain's CDR3 is CASSVAGQAGNTIYF. The CDR3 nucleotides read TGTGCCAGCAGCGTAGCCGGACAGGCTGGAAACACCATATATTTT. The full variable domain, in which reference TRBV9 and TRBJ1-3 provide the parts outside the CDR3, is DSGVTQTPKHLITATGQRVTLRCSPRSGDLSVYWYQQSLDQGLQFLIQYYNGEERAKGNILERFSAQQFPDLHSELNLSSLELGDSALYFCASSVAGQAGNTIYFGEGSWLTVV.

In its sample, this clone was seen once. The V and J genes are TRBV4-1 and TRBJ1-1; 11 positions match TRBD1. Trimming at V came to 5 bases and at J to 5 bases, leaving 16 bases not matched to a gene. The CDR3 runs to 18 residues. Germline values: CDR1 MGHRA, CDR2 YSYEKL. In DNA, the CDR3 is TGCGCCAGCAGCTCCTCTACCGGGACAGGGGGTCCGAGGACTGAAGCTTTCTTT. Protein sequence: CASSSSTGTGGPRTEAFF.

This clone appeared a few times. The chain is built from TRBV6-5 and TRBJ1-1, with D uncertain. The CDR3 contains 14 residues. Germline V lookup: CDR1 MNHEY, CDR2 SVGAGI. V lost 6 bases and J lost 1, with 12 bases in between. The CDR3 DNA follows: TGTGCCAGCAGATTAGCGGAGAGGAACACTGAAGCTTTCTTT. Translated: CASRLAERNTEAFF.

The V call is TRBV7-2, the J call TRBJ2-5; D may be TRBD1 (5 bases). Per the germline V gene, CDR1 is SGHTA and CDR2 is FQGNSA. This CDR3 has 15 amino acids. V dropped 0 bases and J dropped 5 bases, with 13 bases sitting between them. CDR3 in amino acids: CASSLALQGGETQYF. For the CDR3, the DNA is TGTGCCAGCAGCTTAGCGCTTCAGGGCGGTGAGACCCAGTACTTC.

V is TRBV4-2 and J is TRBJ2-2; a possible D gene is TRBD1 (6 bases). Trimming took 0 bases from V and 5 from J, leaving 16 bases between them. This CDR3 has 17 amino acids. Germline assignment: CDR1 LGHNA and CDR2 YNFKEQ. CDR3 sequence: CASSQDHRGGRTGELFF. The CDR3 DNA sequence: TGTGCCAGCAGCCAAGATCACCGAGGGGGAAGAACCGGGGAGCTGTTTTTT.

V gene TRBV5-4 combines with J gene TRBJ2-7; D perhaps matches TRBD1 (6 bases). CDR3 length: 15 residues. V lost 2 bases, J lost 3 bases, and 15 bases lay in between. CDR1 and CDR2 (germline): SGHNT, YYREEE (reference sequence). CDR3 sequence: CASSLPRPTGYEQYF. CDR3 sequence (DNA): TGTGCCAGCAGCTTACCCCGTCCGACAGGCTACGAGCAGTACTTC. Drawing the rest from reference TRBV5-4 and TRBJ2-7, the complete variable domain is ETGVTQSPTHLIKTRGQQVTLRCSSQSGHNTVSWYQQALGQGPQFIFQYYREEENGRGNFPPRFSGLQFPNYSSELNVNALELDDSALYLCASSLPRPTGYEQYFGPGTRLTVT.

The rearrangement joins TRBV6-1 to TRBJ1-5; no firm D call. V was pared by 3 bases and J by 0 bases, with 12 bases between. Per the germline V gene, CDR1 is MNHNS and CDR2 is SASEGT. CDR3 length equals 16 residues. Here the CDR3 DNA reads TGTGCCAGCAGTGAGTTTTTCGGGGATAGCAATCAGCCCCAGCATTTT. Amino acid sequence: CASSEFFGDSNQPQHF.

The chain uses TRBV12-5 and TRBJ2-7; 7 nucleotides line up with TRBD1. The CDR3 totals 15 residues. From germline, CDR1 is LGHNT and CDR2 FRNRAP. J lost 4 bases, V lost 4 bases, and 10 bases had no gene match. The CDR3 bases are TGTGCTAGTGGTTCGGGCAGGGGGATCGGGTACGAGCAGTACTTC. Translated: CASGSGRGIGYEQYF.